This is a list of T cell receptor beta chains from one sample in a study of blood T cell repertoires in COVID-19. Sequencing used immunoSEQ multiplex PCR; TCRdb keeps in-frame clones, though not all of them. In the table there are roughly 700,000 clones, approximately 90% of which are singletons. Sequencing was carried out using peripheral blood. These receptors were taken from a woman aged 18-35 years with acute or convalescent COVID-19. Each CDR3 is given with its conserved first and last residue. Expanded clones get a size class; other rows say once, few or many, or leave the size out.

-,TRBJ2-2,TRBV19,CASSTIETFTGELFF
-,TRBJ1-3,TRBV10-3,CAIRRTTGGGGNTIYF
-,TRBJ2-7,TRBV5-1,CASTGEGALEQYF
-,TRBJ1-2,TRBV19,CASTMRAGSNYGYTF
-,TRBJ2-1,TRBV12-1,CASSDTVNEQFF
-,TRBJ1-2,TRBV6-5,CASSYSPRRNGYTF
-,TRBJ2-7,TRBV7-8,CASSLAGQSYEQYF
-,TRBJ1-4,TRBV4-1,CASSPGTGGYEKLFF
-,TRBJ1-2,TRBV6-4,CASSDIQGEELGHGYTF
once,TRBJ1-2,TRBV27,CASSYPAGWAYYGYTF
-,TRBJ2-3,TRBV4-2,CASSQTRTSGGYTDTQYF
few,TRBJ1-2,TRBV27,CASLLRTGLNYGYTF
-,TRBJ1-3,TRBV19,CATRPGQTNSGNTIYF
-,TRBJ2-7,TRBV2,CASTQDTTSYEQYF
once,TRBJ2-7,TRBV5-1,CASSVPHVAASWDEQYF